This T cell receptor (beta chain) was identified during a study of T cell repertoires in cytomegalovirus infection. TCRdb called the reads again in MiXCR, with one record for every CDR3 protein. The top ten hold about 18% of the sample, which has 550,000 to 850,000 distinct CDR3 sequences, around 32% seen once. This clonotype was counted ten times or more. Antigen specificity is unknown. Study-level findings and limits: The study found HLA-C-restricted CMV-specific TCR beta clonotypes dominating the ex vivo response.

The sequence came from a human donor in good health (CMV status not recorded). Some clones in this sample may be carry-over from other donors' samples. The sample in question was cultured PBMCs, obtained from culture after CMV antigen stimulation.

The CDR3 here is CASSFSGPQAGTDTQYF. The CDR3 DNA reads TGTGCCAGCAGCTTTAGCGGGCCCCAAGCGGGGACAGATACGCAGTATTTT. The chain uses TRBV7-2 and TRBJ2-3; 7 nucleotides line up with TRBD2. With V trimmed by 3 bases and J by 3 bases, 12 bases remained unmatched. This CDR3 spans 17 amino acids. The germline CDR1 and CDR2 sequences are SGHTA and FQGNSA.